This TCR beta chain is drawn from a study of early T cells in non-severe SARS-CoV-2 infection. TCRdb analysed the 5' RACE reads with MiXCR anew, one entry per CDR3 protein. Of 80,000 or so distinct CDR3 sequences detected, roughly 12% appear once; the ten largest clones hold about 3%. Per germline, CDR1 SGHRS and CDR2 YFSETQ. V shed 4 bases and J shed 0 bases, with 13 bases lying between them. The CDR3 contains 15 residues. This clonotype was counted at least ten times. The J gene is TRBJ2-5, the V gene TRBV5-1; D unresolved. The receptor comes from an adult who was a healthcare worker with PCR-confirmed SARS-CoV-2 infection or an uninfected control (not recorded which). Sequencing used whole blood. The CDR3 bases are TGCGCCAGCAGCATAGGGTCAGCCGACCAAGAGACCCAGTACTTC. Translated, it gives CASSIGSADQETQYF.